This is a list of T cell receptor beta chains from one sample in a study of human T cells and chemical hapten exposure. TCRdb called the RACE reads again in MiXCR, with one record for every CDR3 protein. The table lists some 93,000 distinct CDR3 sequences, approximately 10% of them singletons. Sequenced input: whole blood. All receptors come from a female donor in good health. Some clones in this sample may be carry-over from other donors' samples. Both conserved end residues are part of each CDR3. A D gene is named only where the DNA matches it firmly. Size is stated for part of the rows, as once, few or many counts, or as a class when the clone is expanded.

>many|TRBD2|TRBJ2-1|TRBV4-2
TGTGCCAGCAGCCAAGATGTTTCTAGCGGGAGTTGGTACAATGAGCAGTTCTTC
CASSQDVSSGSWYNEQFF
>few|-|TRBJ2-3|TRBV28
TGTGCCAGCAGTCTTCAGCGGAATCCCGATACGCAGTATTTT
CASSLQRNPDTQYF
>-|-|TRBJ2-2|TRBV12-5
TGTGCTAGTGGTCCGACAGGAGCTAACACCGGGGAGCTGTTTTTT
CASGPTGANTGELFF
>many|-|TRBJ2-7|TRBV7-2
TGTGCCAGCAGCCCACCGGGCCTTATTCACGAGCAGTACTTC
CASSPPGLIHEQYF
>-|-|TRBJ2-7|TRBV5-1
TGCGCCAGCAGCTCTGGACTGAACTACGAGCAGTACTTC
CASSSGLNYEQYF
>few|TRBD1|TRBJ1-1|TRBV27
TGTGCCAGCAGTTTTGTCTACAGGGGCCACACTGAAGCTTTCTTT
CASSFVYRGHTEAFF
>few|-|TRBJ2-3|TRBV24-1
TGTGCCACCAGTGATATTGCAGGGGCAGATACGCAGTATTTT
CATSDIAGADTQYF
>many|-|TRBJ1-1|TRBV12-3/TRBV12-4
TGTGCCAGCAGTTTAGAGGTGGGACATAAGAACACTGAAGCTTTCTTT
CASSLEVGHKNTEAFF
>-|-|TRBJ2-4|TRBV6-6
TGTGCCAGCAGTCCCCCCCGGAGGGGGCTGGAAAACATTCAGTACTTC
CASSPPRRGLENIQYF
>few|-|TRBJ1-1|TRBV6-1
TGTGCCAGCAGTATAGAGGACAGTTTGAACACTGAAGCTTTCTTT
CASSIEDSLNTEAFF
>-|-|TRBJ2-1|TRBV12-3/TRBV12-4
TGTGCCAGCAGGCTTACCTGGGATGAGCAGTTCTTC
CASRLTWDEQFF
>few|TRBD1|TRBJ1-1|TRBV6-2/TRBV6-3
TGTGCCAGCAGTTTAACAGGGGGCGCGGCGAACACTGAAGCTTTCTTT
CASSLTGGAANTEAFF
>few|-|TRBJ2-3|TRBV6-1
TGTGCCAGCAGTGAAATCTTAGGGGTCCTCACAGATACGCAGTATTTT
CASSEILGVLTDTQYF
>few|-|TRBJ2-3|TRBV28
TGTGCCAGCAGCCCTTTCGCAGGATTCCTCACAGATACGCAGTATTTT
CASSPFAGFLTDTQYF
>many|-|TRBJ2-4|TRBV14
TGTGCCAGCAGCCAAGATGCGGCGGGTCTAGCCAAAAACATTCAGTACTTC
CASSQDAAGLAKNIQYF
>few|TRBD1|TRBJ1-5|TRBV20-1
TGCAGTGCTAGAGGACAGGGGGGAGGCAATCAGCCCCAGCATTTT
CSARGQGGGNQPQHF
>few|-|TRBJ2-7|TRBV7-2
TGTGCCAGCAGCTTACGCAGGGACTACGAGCAGTACTTC
CASSLRRDYEQYF
>many|-|TRBJ2-1|TRBV25-1
TGTGCCAGCGGCCAAATGGGCGGAGCCACTTACAATGAGCAGTTCTTC
CASGQMGGATYNEQFF
>many|TRBD1|TRBJ1-5|TRBV27
TGTGCCAGCAGGATGACAGGGGAAGGACAGCCCCAGCATTTT
CASRMTGEGQPQHF
>many|TRBD1|TRBJ1-2|TRBV11-2
TGTGCCAGCAGCCCAAACAGGGGGCGCAGAGATGGCTACACCTTC
CASSPNRGRRDGYTF
>many|-|TRBJ2-3|TRBV7-9
TGTGCCAGCAGCTTAGGAACCGGCAGCACAGATACGCAGTATTTT
CASSLGTGSTDTQYF
>many|TRBD2|TRBJ2-1|TRBV6-6
TGTGCCAGCAGTTACGCGGGAGATACCTACAATGAGCAGTTCTTC
CASSYAGDTYNEQFF
>-|-|TRBJ1-1|TRBV4-2
TGTGCCAGCAGCCAGGGGTCGACAGAGGCGTACACTGAAGCTTTCTTT
CASSQGSTEAYTEAFF
>many|-|TRBJ2-3|TRBV7-9
TGTGCCAGCAGCTTCGGGGCAGATACGCAGTATTTT
CASSFGADTQYF
>-|-|TRBJ1-1|TRBV4-2
TGTGCCAGCAGCCCAAGACACCGGGGGCGGATTGAAGCTTTCTTT
CASSPRHRGRIEAFF
>few|-|TRBJ2-3|TRBV6-1
TGTGCCAGCAGTGATTTGACAGGAAGAGCAGATACGCAGTATTTT
CASSDLTGRADTQYF
>-|TRBD1|TRBJ1-1|TRBV20-1
TGCAGTGCTAGTCCCTCGGGACAGGGTCTCACTGAAGCTTTCTTT
CSASPSGQGLTEAFF
>-|-|TRBJ1-2|TRBV27
TGTGCCAGCACCAGATCCTTAGGGGACGCAAACTATGGCTACACCTTC
CASTRSLGDANYGYTF
>few|TRBD2|TRBJ2-3|TRBV6-2/TRBV6-3
TGTGCCAGCAGCGGCCGGGGGACTAGCGGGAGAGATACGCAGTATTTT
CASSGRGTSGRDTQYF
>-|TRBD2|TRBJ2-1|TRBV7-8
TGTGCCAGCAGCCTTAGCGGGACTAGCGGGGACAATGAGCAGTTCTTC
CASSLSGTSGDNEQFF